This T cell receptor (beta chain) appears in the sequencing data of a study of radiation and T cells in renal cell carcinoma. Overall study: Nephrectomy followed 15 Gy stereotactic body radiation by 4 weeks. Study-level points and caveats: Pretreatment tumor biopsies were lacking, so baseline clonotypes are unknown.

Sequenced by immunoSEQ multiplex PCR; TCRdb stores in-frame clones only, minus some. In the table there are 100,000 to 150,000 clones, approximately 80% of which are singletons. This clone was observed a single time. Its antigen remains unknown. Time point in this sample: baseline pretreatment blood. As for treatment: 15 Gy SBRT to primary tumor, nephrectomy 4 weeks later. Radiation-treated patients gave blood at baseline, week 2 and week 4. The source material was blood, sampled from a patient whose treatment included radiotherapy and nephrectomy. The clonotype comes from a woman aged 60 to 75 with renal cell carcinoma.

The CDR3 region has the DNA TGTGCCATCAGGGGGGGAGGGACTAGCGGGTCCTTATCCTACAATGAGCAGTTCTTC. This sequence encodes CAIRGGGTSGSLSYNEQFF. V is TRBV10-3 and J is TRBJ2-1, with TRBD2 matching over 12 bases. The CDR3 spans 19 residues. V was clipped by 6 bases and J by 1 base; unmatched bases: 13. The germline V gene encodes CDR1 ENHRY and CDR2 SYGVKD.